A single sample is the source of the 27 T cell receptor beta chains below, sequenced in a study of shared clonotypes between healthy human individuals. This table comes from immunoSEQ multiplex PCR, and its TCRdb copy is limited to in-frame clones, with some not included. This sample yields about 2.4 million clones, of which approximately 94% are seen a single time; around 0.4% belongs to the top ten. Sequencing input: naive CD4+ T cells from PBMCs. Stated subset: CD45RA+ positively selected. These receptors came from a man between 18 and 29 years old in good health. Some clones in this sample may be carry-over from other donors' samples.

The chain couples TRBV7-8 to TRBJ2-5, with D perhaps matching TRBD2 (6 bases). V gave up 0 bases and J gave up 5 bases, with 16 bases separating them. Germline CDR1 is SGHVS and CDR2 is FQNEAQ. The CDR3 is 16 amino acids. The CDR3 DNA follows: TGTGCCAGCAGCTTAGCGCTTGGGGGGAGGAGGGAGACCCAGTACTTC. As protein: CASSLALGGRRETQYF.

CDR3 in DNA: TGTGCCAGCAGCTTCGACTGGGAAGAAAAACTGTTTTTT. Protein: CASSFDWEEKLFF. This chain uses TRBV11-2 with TRBJ1-4; D is unclear. Trimming removed 3 bases from V and 8 bases from J, with 10 bases in between. The CDR3 has 13 amino acids. Germline values: CDR1 SGHAT, CDR2 FQNNGV.

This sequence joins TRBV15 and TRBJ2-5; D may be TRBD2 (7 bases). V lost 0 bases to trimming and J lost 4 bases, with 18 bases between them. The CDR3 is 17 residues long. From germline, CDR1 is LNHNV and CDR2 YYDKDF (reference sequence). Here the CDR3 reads CATSRDGASGGGETQYF. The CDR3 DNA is TGTGCCACCAGCAGAGATGGGGCTAGCGGAGGGGGAGAGACCCAGTACTTC.

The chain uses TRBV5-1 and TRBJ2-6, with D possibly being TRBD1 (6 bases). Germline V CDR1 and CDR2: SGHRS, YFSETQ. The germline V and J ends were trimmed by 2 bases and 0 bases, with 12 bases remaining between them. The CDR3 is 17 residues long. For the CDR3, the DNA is TGCGCCAGCAGCTTATGGACAGTAAGCTCTGGGGCCAACGTCCTGACTTTC. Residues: CASSLWTVSSGANVLTF.

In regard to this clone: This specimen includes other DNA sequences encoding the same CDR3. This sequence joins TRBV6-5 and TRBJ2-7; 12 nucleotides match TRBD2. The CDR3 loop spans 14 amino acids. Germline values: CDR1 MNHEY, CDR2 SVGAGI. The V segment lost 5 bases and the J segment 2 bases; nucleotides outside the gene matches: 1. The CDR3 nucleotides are TGTGCCAGCAGTAGGACTAGCGGGGCCTACGAGCAGTACTTC. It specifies CASSRTSGAYEQYF.

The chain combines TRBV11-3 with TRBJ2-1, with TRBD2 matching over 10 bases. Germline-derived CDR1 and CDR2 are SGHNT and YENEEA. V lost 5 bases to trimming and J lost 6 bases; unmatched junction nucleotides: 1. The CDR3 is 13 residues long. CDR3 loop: CASSPSGSNEQFF. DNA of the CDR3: TGTGCCAGCAGCCCTAGCGGGAGCAATGAGCAGTTCTTC.

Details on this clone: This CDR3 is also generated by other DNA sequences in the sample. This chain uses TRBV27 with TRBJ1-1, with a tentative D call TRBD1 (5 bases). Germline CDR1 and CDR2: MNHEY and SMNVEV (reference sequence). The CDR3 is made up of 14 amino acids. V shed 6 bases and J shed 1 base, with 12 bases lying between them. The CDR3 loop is CASSPRRGNTEAFF. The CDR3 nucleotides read TGTGCCAGCAGCCCCCGAAGGGGGAACACTGAAGCTTTCTTT.

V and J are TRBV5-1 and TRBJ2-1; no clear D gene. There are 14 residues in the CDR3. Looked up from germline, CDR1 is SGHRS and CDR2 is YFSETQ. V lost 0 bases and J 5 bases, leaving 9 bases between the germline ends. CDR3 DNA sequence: TGCGCCAGCAGCTTGGGGGTCGCCCACAATGAGCAGTTCTTC. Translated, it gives CASSLGVAHNEQFF.

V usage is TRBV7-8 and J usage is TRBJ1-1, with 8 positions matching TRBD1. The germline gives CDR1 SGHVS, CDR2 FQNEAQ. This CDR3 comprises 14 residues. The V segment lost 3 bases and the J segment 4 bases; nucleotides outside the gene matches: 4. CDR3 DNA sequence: TGTGCCAGCAGCTTGTACAGGGGGAGCACTGAAGCTTTCTTT. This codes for CASSLYRGSTEAFF. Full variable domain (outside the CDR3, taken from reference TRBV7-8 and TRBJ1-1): GAGVSQSPRYKVAKRGQDVALRCDPISGHVSLFWYQQALGQGPEFLTYFQNEAQLDKSGLPSDRFFAERPEGSVSTLKIQRTQQEDSAVYLCASSLYRGSTEAFFGQGTRLTVV.

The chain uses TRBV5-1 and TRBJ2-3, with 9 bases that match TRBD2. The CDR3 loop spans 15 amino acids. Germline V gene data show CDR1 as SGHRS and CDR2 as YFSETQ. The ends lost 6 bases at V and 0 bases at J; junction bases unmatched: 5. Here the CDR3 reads CASIPLAGSTDTQYF. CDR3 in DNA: TGCGCCAGCATCCCCCTAGCGGGAAGCACAGATACGCAGTATTTT.

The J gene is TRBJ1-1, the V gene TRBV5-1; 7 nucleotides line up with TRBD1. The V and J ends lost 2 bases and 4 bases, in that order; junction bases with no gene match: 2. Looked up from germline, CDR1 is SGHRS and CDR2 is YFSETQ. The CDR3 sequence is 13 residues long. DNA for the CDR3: TGCGCCAGCAGCTTTACAGGGGTCACTGAAGCTTTCTTT. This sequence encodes CASSFTGVTEAFF.

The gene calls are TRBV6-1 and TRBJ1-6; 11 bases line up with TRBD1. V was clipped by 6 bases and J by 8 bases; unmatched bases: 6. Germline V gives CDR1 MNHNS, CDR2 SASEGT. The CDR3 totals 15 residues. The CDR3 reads CASSAGTGGYSPLHF. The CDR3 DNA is TGTGCCAGCAGCGCCGGGACAGGGGGATATTCACCCCTCCACTTT.

The CDR3 reads CASSLIDRNTEAFF. DNA of the CDR3: TGTGCCAGCAGTTTAATAGACAGGAACACTGAAGCTTTCTTT. The chain joins TRBV27 to TRBJ1-1; D possibly corresponds to TRBD1 (5 bases). Germline CDR1 and CDR2: MNHEY and SMNVEV (reference sequence). Trimming removed 2 bases at V and 1 base at J, with 8 bases between. The CDR3 is 14 residues long.

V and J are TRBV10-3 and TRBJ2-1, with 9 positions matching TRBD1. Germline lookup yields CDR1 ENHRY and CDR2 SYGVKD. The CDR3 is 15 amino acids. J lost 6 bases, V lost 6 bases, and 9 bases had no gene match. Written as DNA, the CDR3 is TGTGCCATCAGGATGGGACAGGGAGTTTTCAATGAGCAGTTCTTC. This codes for CAIRMGQGVFNEQFF.

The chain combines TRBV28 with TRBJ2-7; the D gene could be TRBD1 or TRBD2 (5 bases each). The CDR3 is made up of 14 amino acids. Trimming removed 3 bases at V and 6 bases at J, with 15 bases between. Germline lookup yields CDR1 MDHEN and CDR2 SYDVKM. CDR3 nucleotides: TGTGCCAGCAGTTTTAGAGGGACCCTTCGCGAGCAGTACTTC. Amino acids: CASSFRGTLREQYF.

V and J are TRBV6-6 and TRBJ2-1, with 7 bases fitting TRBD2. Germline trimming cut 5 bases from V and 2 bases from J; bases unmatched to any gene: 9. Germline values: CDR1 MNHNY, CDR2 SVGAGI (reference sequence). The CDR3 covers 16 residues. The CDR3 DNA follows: TGTGCCAGCAGTAGACTCCGGGACTACGCCTACAATGAGCAGTTCTTC. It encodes CASSRLRDYAYNEQFF.

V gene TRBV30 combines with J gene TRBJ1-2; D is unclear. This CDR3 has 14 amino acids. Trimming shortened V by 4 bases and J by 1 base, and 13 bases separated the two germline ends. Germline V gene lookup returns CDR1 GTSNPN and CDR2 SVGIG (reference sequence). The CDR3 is CAWISPGGNYGYTF. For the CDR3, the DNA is TGTGCCTGGATCTCCCCCGGAGGTAACTATGGCTACACCTTC.

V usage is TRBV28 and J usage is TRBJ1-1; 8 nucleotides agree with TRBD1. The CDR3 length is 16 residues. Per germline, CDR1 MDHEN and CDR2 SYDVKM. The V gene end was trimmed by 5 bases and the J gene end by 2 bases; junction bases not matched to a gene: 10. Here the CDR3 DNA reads TGTGCCAGCAGTACCTGGCCTGGACAGGGTAACACTGAAGCTTTCTTT. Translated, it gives CASSTWPGQGNTEAFF.

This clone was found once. CDR3 residues: CASSNLPLSGNTIYF. DNA of the CDR3: TGTGCCAGTAGTAACCTGCCCCTCTCTGGAAACACCATATATTTT. This chain uses TRBV19 with TRBJ1-3; D gene ambiguous. The CDR3 runs 15 residues. V gave up 4 bases and J gave up 0 bases, with 10 bases separating them. Germline lookup yields CDR1 LNHDA and CDR2 SQIVND (reference sequence).

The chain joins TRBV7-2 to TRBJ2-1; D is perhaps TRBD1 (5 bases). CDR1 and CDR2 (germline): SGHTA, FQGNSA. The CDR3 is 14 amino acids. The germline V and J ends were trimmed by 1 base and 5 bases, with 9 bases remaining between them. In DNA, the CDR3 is TGTGCCAGCAGCTTAGAGGGCAGGGACAATGAGCAGTTCTTC. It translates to CASSLEGRDNEQFF.

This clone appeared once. This CDR3 is CASSLGRLKEQYF. In nucleotides, the CDR3 is TGTGCCAGCAGTTTAGGTAGGCTTAAAGAGCAGTACTTC. The chain links TRBV28 to TRBJ2-7, with no clear D. Germline CDR1 is MDHEN and CDR2 is SYDVKM. This CDR3 contains 13 residues. Trimming took 2 bases from V and 7 from J, leaving 12 bases between them.

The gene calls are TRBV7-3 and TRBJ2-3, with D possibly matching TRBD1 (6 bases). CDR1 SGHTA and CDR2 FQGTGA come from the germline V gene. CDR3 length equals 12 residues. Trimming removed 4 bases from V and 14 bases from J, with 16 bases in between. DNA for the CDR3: TGTGCCAGCAGCTCCCAGGGACACGATTTGTATTTT. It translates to CASSSQGHDLYF.

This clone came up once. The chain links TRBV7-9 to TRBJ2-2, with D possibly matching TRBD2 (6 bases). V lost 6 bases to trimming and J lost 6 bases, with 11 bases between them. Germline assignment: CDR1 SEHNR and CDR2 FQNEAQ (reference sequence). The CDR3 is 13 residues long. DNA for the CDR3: TGTGCCAGCAGTCCCTCGGGGGCCGGGGAGCTGTTTTTT. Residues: CASSPSGAGELFF.

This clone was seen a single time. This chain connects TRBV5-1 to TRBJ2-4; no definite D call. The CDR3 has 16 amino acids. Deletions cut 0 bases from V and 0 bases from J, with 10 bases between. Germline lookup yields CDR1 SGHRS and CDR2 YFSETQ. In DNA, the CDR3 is TGCGCCAGCAGCTTGGTGGCCAGTACAGCCAAAAACATTCAGTACTTC. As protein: CASSLVASTAKNIQYF.

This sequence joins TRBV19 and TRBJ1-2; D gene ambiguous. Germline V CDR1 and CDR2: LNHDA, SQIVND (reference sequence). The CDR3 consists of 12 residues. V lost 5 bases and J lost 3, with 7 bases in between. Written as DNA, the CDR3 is TGTGCCAGTAGTCCCCGGGACTATGGCTACACCTTC. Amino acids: CASSPRDYGYTF.

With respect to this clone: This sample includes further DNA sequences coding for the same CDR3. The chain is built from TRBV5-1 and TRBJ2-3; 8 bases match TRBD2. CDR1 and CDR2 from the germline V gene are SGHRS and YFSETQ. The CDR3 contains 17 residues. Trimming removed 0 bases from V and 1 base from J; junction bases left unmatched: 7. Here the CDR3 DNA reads TGCGCCAGCAGCTTGGACCCTCTAGCGGGCGGCACAGATACGCAGTATTTT. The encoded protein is CASSLDPLAGGTDTQYF.

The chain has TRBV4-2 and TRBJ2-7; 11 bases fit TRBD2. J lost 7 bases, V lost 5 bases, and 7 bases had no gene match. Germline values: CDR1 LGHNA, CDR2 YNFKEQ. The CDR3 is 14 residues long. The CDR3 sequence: CASSLPGLAAEQYF. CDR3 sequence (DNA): TGTGCCAGCAGCTTACCGGGACTAGCGGCAGAGCAGTACTTC.